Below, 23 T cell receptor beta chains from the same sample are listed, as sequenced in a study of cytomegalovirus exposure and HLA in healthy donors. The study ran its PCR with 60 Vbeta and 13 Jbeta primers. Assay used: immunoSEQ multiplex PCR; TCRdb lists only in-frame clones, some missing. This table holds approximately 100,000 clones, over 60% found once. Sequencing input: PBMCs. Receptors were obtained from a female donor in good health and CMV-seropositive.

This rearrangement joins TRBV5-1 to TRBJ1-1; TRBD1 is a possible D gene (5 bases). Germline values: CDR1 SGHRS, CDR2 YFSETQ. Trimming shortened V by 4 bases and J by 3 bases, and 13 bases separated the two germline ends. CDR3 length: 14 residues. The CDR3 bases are TGCGCCAGCAGCATACAGGACCTATACACTGAAGCTTTCTTT. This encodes CASSIQDLYTEAFF.

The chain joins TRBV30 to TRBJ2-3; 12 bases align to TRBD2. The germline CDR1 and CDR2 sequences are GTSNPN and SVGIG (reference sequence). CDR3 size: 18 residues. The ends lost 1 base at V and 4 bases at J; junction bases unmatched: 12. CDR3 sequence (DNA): TGTGCCTGGAGTGCTCAGGGGGCTAGCGGGAGGGCGTCAGATACGCAGTATTTT. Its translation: CAWSAQGASGRASDTQYF.

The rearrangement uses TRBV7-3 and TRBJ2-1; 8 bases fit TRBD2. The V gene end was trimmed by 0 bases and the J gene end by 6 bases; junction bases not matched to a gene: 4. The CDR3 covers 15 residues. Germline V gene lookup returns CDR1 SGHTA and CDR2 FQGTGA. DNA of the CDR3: TGTGCCAGCAGCTTAACTACGGGGGGGTTCAATGAGCAGTTCTTC. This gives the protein CASSLTTGGFNEQFF.

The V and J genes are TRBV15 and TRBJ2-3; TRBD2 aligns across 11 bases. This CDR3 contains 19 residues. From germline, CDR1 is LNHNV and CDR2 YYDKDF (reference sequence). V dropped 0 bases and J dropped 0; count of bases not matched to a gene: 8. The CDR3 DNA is TGTGCCACCAGCAGAGAGGTGATAGCGGGGGGGCCTAGCACAGATACGCAGTATTTT. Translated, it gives CATSREVIAGGPSTDTQYF.

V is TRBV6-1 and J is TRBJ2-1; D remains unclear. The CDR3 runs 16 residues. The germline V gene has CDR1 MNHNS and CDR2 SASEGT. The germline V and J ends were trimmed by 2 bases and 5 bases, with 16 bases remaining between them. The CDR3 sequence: CASSEFSTGRNNEQFF. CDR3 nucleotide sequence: TGTGCCAGCAGTGAATTTAGCACCGGAAGAAACAATGAGCAGTTCTTC.

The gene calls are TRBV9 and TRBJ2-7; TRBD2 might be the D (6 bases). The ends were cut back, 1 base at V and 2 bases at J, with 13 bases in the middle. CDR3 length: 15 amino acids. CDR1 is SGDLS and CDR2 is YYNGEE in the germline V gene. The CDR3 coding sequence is TGTGCCAGCAGCGTACATCCGGGAGACCCCTACGAGCAGTACTTC. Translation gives CASSVHPGDPYEQYF.

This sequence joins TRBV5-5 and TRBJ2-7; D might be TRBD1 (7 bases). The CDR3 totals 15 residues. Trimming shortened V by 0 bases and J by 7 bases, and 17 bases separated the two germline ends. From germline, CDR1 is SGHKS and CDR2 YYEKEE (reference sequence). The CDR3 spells CASSLDDREAREQYF. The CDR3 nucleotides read TGTGCCAGCAGCTTGGATGACAGGGAGGCAAGAGAGCAGTACTTC.

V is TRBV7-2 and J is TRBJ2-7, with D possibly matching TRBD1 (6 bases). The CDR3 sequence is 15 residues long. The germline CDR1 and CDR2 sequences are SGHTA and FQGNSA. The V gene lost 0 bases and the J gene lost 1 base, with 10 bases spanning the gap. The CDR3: CASSLAPGESYEQYF. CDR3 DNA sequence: TGTGCCAGCAGCTTAGCCCCAGGGGAATCCTACGAGCAGTACTTC.

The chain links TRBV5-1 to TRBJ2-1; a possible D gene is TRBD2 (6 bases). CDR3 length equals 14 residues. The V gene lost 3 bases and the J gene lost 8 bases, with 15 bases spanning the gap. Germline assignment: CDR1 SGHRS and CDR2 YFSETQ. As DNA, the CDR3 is TGCGCCAGCAGCTCGGGACTGGTCCCCCATGAGCAGTTCTTC. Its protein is CASSSGLVPHEQFF.

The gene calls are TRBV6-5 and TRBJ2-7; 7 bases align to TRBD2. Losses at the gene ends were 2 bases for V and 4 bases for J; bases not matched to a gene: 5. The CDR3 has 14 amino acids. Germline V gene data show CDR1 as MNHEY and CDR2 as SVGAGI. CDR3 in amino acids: CASSYGGRSYEQYF. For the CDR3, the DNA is TGTGCCAGCAGTTACGGCGGGAGATCGTACGAGCAGTACTTC.

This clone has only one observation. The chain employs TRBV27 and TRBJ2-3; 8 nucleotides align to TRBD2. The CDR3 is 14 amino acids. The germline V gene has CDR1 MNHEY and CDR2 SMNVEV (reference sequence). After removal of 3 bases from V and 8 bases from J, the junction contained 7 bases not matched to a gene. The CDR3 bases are TGTGCCAGCAGTTTGAGCGGGAGTATTCGTACGCAGTATTTT. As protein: CASSLSGSIRTQYF.

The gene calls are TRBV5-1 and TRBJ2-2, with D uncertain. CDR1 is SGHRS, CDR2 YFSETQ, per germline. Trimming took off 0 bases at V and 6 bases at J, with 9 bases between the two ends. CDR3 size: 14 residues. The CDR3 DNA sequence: TGCGCCAGCAGCTTGGTAGCTGTGGCCGGGGAGCTGTTTTTT. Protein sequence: CASSLVAVAGELFF.

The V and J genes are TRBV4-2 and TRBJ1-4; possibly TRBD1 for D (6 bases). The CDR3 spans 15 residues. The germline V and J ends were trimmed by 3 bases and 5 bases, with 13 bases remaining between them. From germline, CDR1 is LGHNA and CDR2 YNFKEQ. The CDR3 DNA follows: TGTGCCAGCAGCCAGCCACAGGGAGGGAATGAAAAACTGTTTTTT. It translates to CASSQPQGGNEKLFF.

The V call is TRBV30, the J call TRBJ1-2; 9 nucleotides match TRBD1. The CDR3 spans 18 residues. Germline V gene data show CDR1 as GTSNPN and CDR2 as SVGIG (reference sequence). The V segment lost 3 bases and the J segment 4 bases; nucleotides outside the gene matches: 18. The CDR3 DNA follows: TGTGCCTGGAGGGAACCGATAACGGGACAGGGACGAACCTATGGCTACACCTTC. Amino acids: CAWREPITGQGRTYGYTF.

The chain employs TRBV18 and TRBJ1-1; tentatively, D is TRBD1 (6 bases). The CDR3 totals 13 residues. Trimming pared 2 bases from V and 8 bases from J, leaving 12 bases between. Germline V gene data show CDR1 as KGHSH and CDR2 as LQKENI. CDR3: CASSPYGGREAFF. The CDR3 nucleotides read TGTGCCAGCTCACCATACGGGGGGCGGGAAGCTTTCTTT.

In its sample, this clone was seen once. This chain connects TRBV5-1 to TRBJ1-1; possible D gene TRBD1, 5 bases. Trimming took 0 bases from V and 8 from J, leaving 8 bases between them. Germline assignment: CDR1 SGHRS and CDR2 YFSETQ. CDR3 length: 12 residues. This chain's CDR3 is CASSLERGEAFF. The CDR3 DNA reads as TGCGCCAGCAGCTTGGAAAGGGGAGAAGCTTTCTTT.

CDR3 sequence reads: CASSPQTGARSGANVLTF. CDR3 in DNA: TGTGCCAGCTCACCACAGACAGGCGCCCGGTCTGGGGCCAACGTCCTGACTTTC. The V and J genes are TRBV18 and TRBJ2-6; possible D gene TRBD1, 6 bases. The CDR3 totals 18 residues. Germline V gene lookup returns CDR1 KGHSH and CDR2 LQKENI. The V end was cut by 1 base, the J end by 1 base, with 14 bases between.

Here the CDR3 DNA reads TGTGCCAGCAGCCAGACAGGGTTAAAGAACACTGAAGCTTTCTTT. Its protein is CASSQTGLKNTEAFF. The chain is built from TRBV7-3 and TRBJ1-1; 7 nucleotides agree with TRBD1. Germline V gene data show CDR1 as SGHTA and CDR2 as FQGTGA. The length of the CDR3 is 15 residues. The V and J ends lost 5 bases and 1 base, in that order; junction bases with no gene match: 7.

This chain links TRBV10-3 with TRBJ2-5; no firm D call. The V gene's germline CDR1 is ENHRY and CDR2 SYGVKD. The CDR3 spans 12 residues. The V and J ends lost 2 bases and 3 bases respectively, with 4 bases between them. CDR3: CAISEIKETQYF. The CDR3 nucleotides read TGTGCCATCAGTGAGATTAAAGAGACCCAGTACTTC.

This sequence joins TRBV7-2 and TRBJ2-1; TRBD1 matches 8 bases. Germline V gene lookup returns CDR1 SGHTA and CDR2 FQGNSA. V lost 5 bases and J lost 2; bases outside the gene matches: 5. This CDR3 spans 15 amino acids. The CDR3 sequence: CASSTQGATYNEQFF. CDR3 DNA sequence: TGTGCCAGCAGCACTCAGGGGGCAACCTACAATGAGCAGTTCTTC.

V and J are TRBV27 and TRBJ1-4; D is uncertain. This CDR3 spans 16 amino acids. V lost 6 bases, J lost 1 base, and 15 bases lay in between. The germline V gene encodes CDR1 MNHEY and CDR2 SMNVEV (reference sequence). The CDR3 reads CASRRGPTVTNEKLFF. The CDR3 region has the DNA TGTGCCAGCAGGCGAGGGCCGACGGTAACTAATGAAAAACTGTTTTTT.

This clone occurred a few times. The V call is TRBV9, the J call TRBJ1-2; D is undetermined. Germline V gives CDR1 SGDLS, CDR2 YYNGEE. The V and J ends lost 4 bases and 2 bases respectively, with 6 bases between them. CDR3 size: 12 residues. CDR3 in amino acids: CASSRGNYGYTF. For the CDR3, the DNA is TGTGCCAGCAGCCGTGGCAACTATGGCTACACCTTC.

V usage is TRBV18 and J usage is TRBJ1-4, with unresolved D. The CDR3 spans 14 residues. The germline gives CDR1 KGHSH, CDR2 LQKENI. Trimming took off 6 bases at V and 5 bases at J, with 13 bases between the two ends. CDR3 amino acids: CASSPRRENEKLFF. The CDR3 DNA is TGTGCCAGCTCCCCTAGAAGGGAGAATGAAAAACTGTTTTTT.